This TCR beta chain appears in the sequencing data of a study of T cell responses to AZD1222 COVID-19 vaccine. Study overall: The analysis combined second doses at about 4 or about 12 weeks. Findings and limits, study-wide: Unmutated variant regions are reportedly targeted by nearly half of spike-specific TCRs. The repertoires were collected only after the peak T cell response.

From germline, CDR1 is SGHRS and CDR2 YFSETQ. With V trimmed by 1 base and J by 4 bases, 3 bases remained unmatched. The CDR3 contains 16 residues. Assay used: immunoSEQ multiplex PCR; TCRdb lists only in-frame clones, some missing. The data hold around 100,000 clones, with 90% observed a single time. A remark on this clone: What it recognizes is unknown.

This receptor was identified in an adult in good health. Source: peripheral blood, taken on day 0 of AZD1222 vaccination. The rearrangement links TRBV5-1 to TRBJ1-4; the match to TRBD1 covers 11 bases. For the CDR3, the DNA is TGCGCCAGCAGCTTGTTTGGGACAGGGGGTAATGAAAAACTGTTTTTT. Protein: CASSLFGTGGNEKLFF.